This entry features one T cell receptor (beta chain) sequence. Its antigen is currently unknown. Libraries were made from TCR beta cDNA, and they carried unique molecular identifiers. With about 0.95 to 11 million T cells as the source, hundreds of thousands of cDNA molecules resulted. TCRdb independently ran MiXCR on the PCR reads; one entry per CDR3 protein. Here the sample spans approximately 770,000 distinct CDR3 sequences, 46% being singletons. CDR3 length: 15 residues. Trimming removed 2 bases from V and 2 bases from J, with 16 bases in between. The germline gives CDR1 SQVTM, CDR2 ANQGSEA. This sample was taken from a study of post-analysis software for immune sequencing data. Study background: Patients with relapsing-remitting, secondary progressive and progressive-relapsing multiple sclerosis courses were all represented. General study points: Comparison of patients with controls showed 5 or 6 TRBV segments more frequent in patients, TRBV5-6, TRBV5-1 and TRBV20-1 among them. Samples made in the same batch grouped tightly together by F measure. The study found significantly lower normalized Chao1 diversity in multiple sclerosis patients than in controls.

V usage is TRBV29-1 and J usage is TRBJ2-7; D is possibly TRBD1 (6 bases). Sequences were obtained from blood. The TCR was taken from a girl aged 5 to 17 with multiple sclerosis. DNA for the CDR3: TGCAGCGTTGAAAGTGGTCAGGGGCTCCCCTACGAGCAGTACTTC. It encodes CSVESGQGLPYEQYF.